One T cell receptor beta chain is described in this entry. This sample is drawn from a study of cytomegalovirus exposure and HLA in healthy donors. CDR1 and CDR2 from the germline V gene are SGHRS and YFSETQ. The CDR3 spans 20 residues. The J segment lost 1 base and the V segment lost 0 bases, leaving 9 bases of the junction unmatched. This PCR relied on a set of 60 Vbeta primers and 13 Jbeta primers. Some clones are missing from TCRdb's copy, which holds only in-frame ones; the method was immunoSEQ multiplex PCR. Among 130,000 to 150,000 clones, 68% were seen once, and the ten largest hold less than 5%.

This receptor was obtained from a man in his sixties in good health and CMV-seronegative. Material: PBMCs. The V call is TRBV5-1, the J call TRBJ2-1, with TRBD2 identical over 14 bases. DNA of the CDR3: TGCGCCAGCAGCTTGGGGTCGGGACTAGCGGGAGTATGGTCCTACAATGAGCAGTTCTTC. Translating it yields CASSLGSGLAGVWSYNEQFF.